This T cell receptor beta chain was sequenced for a study of graft-versus-host responses after intestinal transplantation. On the study more broadly: All of the recipients had induction that used anti-thymocyte globulin, then tacrolimus and steroids for 2 to 3 years.

V was cut by 0 bases and J by 0 bases, with 8 bases left in between. Germline lookup yields CDR1 SGDLS and CDR2 YYNGEE. The CDR3 has 15 amino acids. Regarding this clone: Its antigen is not known.

Regarding the study as a whole: Declines in HvG clones occurring early post-transplant were associated with peak circulating GvH clone levels. The study found high graft-versus-host to host-versus-graft clonal ratios in allografts of patients with graft-donor T cell macrochimerism.

TCRdb's table, derived via immunoSEQ multiplex PCR, lists solely in-frame clones and lacks some. The sample lists over 15,000 clones; about 89% were seen once. This rearrangement joins TRBV9 to TRBJ2-3, with no clear D. The sequence derives from a human patient who received an intestinal transplant, so some T cells may come from the graft donor. This material consisted of PBMCs, taken 220 to 240 days after intestinal transplant. The CDR3 nucleotides read TGTGCCAGCAGCGTAGCCGGAACTAGCACAGATACGCAGTATTTT. Translation: CASSVAGTSTDTQYF.